The 22 T cell receptor beta chains below come from one sample, sequenced in a study of blood T cell repertoires in COVID-19 (TCRdb year 2020). Receptors were amplified or captured by the immunoSEQ multiplex PCR assay. In TCRdb, the immuneACCESS table is reduced to in-frame sequences with V and J assigned. These tables do not hold every clone; where another copy was compared, an unresolved V gene accounts for under half, and the others remain unexplained. The sample table shows 200,000 to 250,000 clones, and 85% to 90% are seen once. In total, the top ten clones hold roughly 2% of the sample. Sequencing was performed on peripheral blood. Receptors were obtained from a woman aged 45-60 years with acute or convalescent COVID-19.

This chain uses TRBV18 with TRBJ1-2; D unclear. From germline, CDR1 is KGHSH and CDR2 LQKENI. This CDR3 has 15 residues. V was clipped by 1 base and J by 5 bases, with 14 bases between them. Here the CDR3 DNA reads TGTGCCAGCTCACCACTTGGGGAGGGTAGTTATGGCTACACCTTC. Translating gives CASSPLGEGSYGYTF. The entire variable domain, with the rest obtained from reference TRBV18 and TRBJ1-2, is as follows: NAGVMQNPRHLVRRRGQEARLRCSPMKGHSHVYWYRQLPEEGLKFMVYLQKENIIDESGMPKERFSAEFPKEGPSILRIQQVVRGDSAAYFCASSPLGEGSYGYTFGSGTRLTVV.

The rearrangement uses TRBV20-1 and TRBJ2-5; 12 positions agree with TRBD1. Trimming cost V 3 bases and J 7 bases; bases outside gene matches: 15. The CDR3 covers 17 residues. Per germline, CDR1 DFQATT and CDR2 SNEGSKA (reference sequence). CDR3 in DNA: TGCAGTGCTAGTTCGACTTGGGGGACAGGGGGCACGGGGACCCAGTACTTC. Amino acid sequence: CSASSTWGTGGTGTQYF.

This sequence joins TRBV5-6 and TRBJ1-1; TRBD1 might be the D (5 bases). CDR1 is SGHDT and CDR2 is YYEEEE in the germline V gene. Trimming left V 4 bases short and J 2 bases short, with 18 bases between. The CDR3 is 16 amino acids. The CDR3 protein is CASSTGQGWGNTEAFF. The CDR3 nucleotides read TGTGCCAGCAGCACGGGTCAGGGCTGGGGAAACACTGAAGCTTTCTTT. Combining the CDR3 with reference TRBV5-6 and TRBJ1-1 gives the whole variable domain DAGVTQSPTHLIKTRGQQVTLRCSPKSGHDTVSWYQQALGQGPQFIFQYYEEEERQRGNFPDRFSGHQFPNYSSELNVNALLLGDSALYLCASSTGQGWGNTEAFFGQGTRLTVV.

The sample holds a few counts of this clone. V usage is TRBV6-2 or TRBV6-3 and J usage is TRBJ2-7; D may be TRBD1 (5 bases). The germline CDR1 and CDR2 sequences are MNHEY and SVGEGT. Trimming cost V 4 bases and J 4 bases, with 20 bases left between them. The CDR3 covers 16 residues. CDR3 nucleotides: TGTGCCAGCAGTTCTCGACAGTCCATAGTACTTTACGAGCAGTACTTC. As protein: CASSSRQSIVLYEQYF.

V is TRBV24-1 and J is TRBJ2-7, with 10 nucleotides matching TRBD1. Looked up from germline, CDR1 is KGHDR and CDR2 is SFDVKD. Trimming cost V 4 bases and J 4 bases; bases outside gene matches: 6. The CDR3 loop spans 15 amino acids. The DNA of the CDR3 is TGTGCCACCAGTGAGGCGGGACAGGGGCGATACGAGCAGTACTTC. This translates into CATSEAGQGRYEQYF.

This clone has only one observation. V gene TRBV4-2 combines with J gene TRBJ2-3, with D possibly TRBD1 on 6 matching bases. The CDR3 consists of 19 residues. The germline V gene has CDR1 LGHNA and CDR2 YNFKEQ. V shed 4 bases and J shed 0 bases, with 23 bases lying between them. For the CDR3, the DNA is TGTGCCAGCAGCCCGAATTTAACCCCCTGGACAGATAGCACAGATACGCAGTATTTT. Translating gives CASSPNLTPWTDSTDTQYF.

This clone was seen only once. The rearrangement uses TRBV24-1 and TRBJ1-2, with 8 bases fitting TRBD1. The CDR3 spans 15 residues. V was pared by 4 bases and J by 7 bases, with 10 bases of the junction left unmatched. From germline, CDR1 is KGHDR and CDR2 SFDVKD. The DNA of the CDR3 is TGTGCCACCAGTGACCGCCGAGGGGACAGGAGTGGCTACACCTTC. It is translated as CATSDRRGDRSGYTF.

V usage is TRBV7-2 and J usage is TRBJ2-1, with D perhaps matching TRBD2 (6 bases). The germline CDR1 and CDR2 sequences are SGHTA and FQGNSA. The CDR3 sequence is 15 residues long. V was clipped by 2 bases and J by 7 bases, with 15 bases between them. The CDR3 DNA is TGTGCCAGCAGCTTACAAGCACTAGCTCAGAATGAGCAGTTCTTC. It specifies CASSLQALAQNEQFF.

The gene calls are TRBV7-2 and TRBJ2-2; TRBD2 aligns across 8 bases. Germline values: CDR1 SGHTA, CDR2 FQGNSA. The V and J ends lost 3 bases and 7 bases, in that order; junction bases with no gene match: 4. The CDR3 contains 14 residues. CDR3 nucleotide sequence: TGTGCCAGCAGCTTGGTCGGGAGGGGCGGGGAGCTGTTTTTT. It translates to CASSLVGRGGELFF.

CDR3 sequence: CASRAGQTNYNSPLHF. The DNA of the CDR3 is TGTGCCAGCAGGGCTGGACAGACGAACTATAATTCACCCCTCCACTTT. The chain links TRBV2 to TRBJ1-6, with D perhaps matching TRBD1 (6 bases). CDR3 length equals 16 residues. From germline, CDR1 is SNHLY and CDR2 FYNNEI. Trimming left V 6 bases short and J 3 bases short, with 15 bases between.

The chain is built from TRBV12-5 and TRBJ1-4; 7 nucleotides match TRBD1. CDR1 LGHNT and CDR2 FRNRAP come from the germline V gene. The CDR3 is 15 amino acids. The V and J ends lost 2 bases and 8 bases, in that order; junction bases with no gene match: 8. Here the CDR3 reads CASGLTGTEGEKLFF. CDR3 sequence (DNA): TGTGCTAGTGGTTTGACAGGGACAGAGGGGGAAAAACTGTTTTTT. The full variable domain, completed using reference TRBV12-5 and TRBJ1-4, is DARVTQTPRHKVTEMGQEVTMRCQPILGHNTVFWYRQTMMQGLELLAYFRNRAPLDDSGMPKDRFSAEMPDATLATLKIQPSEPRDSAVYFCASGLTGTEGEKLFFGSGTQLSVL.

The V gene is TRBV7-2, the J gene TRBJ1-1; no firm D call. The length of the CDR3 is 14 residues. CDR1 and CDR2 from the germline V gene are SGHTA and FQGNSA. V was pared by 0 bases and J by 0 bases, with 5 bases between. CDR3 in amino acids: CASSLASVNTEAFF. The CDR3 region has the DNA TGTGCCAGCAGCTTAGCATCCGTGAACACTGAAGCTTTCTTT.

The chain has TRBV10-3 and TRBJ2-2; the D gene is possibly TRBD1 (6 bases). This CDR3 has 14 residues. Germline CDR1 ENHRY, CDR2 SYGVKD. The germline V and J ends were trimmed by 6 bases and 5 bases, with 13 bases remaining between them. The CDR3 is CAISGQRDTGELFF. The DNA for the CDR3 is TGTGCCATCAGCGGACAGAGGGATACCGGGGAGCTGTTTTTT.

The chain carries TRBV7-9 and TRBJ2-7; TRBD1 is a possible D gene (6 bases). V was shortened by 5 bases and J by 2 bases, with 16 bases between the two germline ends. This CDR3 has 15 residues. Germline CDR1 reads SEHNR; CDR2 reads FQNEAQ (reference sequence). CDR3: CASSIATGITYEQYF. The CDR3, as DNA: TGTGCCAGCAGCATTGCCACAGGGATTACCTACGAGCAGTACTTC. Based on the CDR3 plus reference TRBV7-9 and TRBJ2-7, the full variable domain is DTGVSQNPRHKITKRGQNVTFRCDPISEHNRLYWYRQTLGQGPEFLTYFQNEAQLEKSRLLSDRFSAERPKGSFSTLEIQRTEQGDSAMYLCASSIATGITYEQYFGPGTRLTVT.

V usage is TRBV19 and J usage is TRBJ2-3, with 10 bases lining up with TRBD1. Germline values: CDR1 LNHDA, CDR2 SQIVND (reference sequence). J was trimmed by 6 bases and V by 3 bases; bases with no gene match: 9. The CDR3 runs 16 residues. The DNA for the CDR3 is TGTGCCAGTAGTATTCCACGGACAGGGGGTATGGATACGCAGTATTTT. Translating gives CASSIPRTGGMDTQYF. The whole variable domain, filled in from reference TRBV19 and TRBJ2-3, reads DGGITQSPKYLFRKEGQNVTLSCEQNLNHDAMYWYRQDPGQGLRLIYYSQIVNDFQKGDIAEGYSVSREKKESFPLTVTSAQKNPTAFYLCASSIPRTGGMDTQYFGPGTRLTVL.

This clone was observed a few times. V and J are TRBV2 and TRBJ1-5, with D maybe TRBD1 (6 bases). This CDR3 has 16 residues. Germline CDR1 is SNHLY and CDR2 is FYNNEI. The ends were cut back, 0 bases at V and 1 base at J, with 10 bases in the middle. CDR3 sequence reads: CASSEAQGLSNQPQHF. The DNA for the CDR3 is TGTGCCAGCAGTGAAGCACAGGGCCTGAGCAATCAGCCCCAGCATTTT.

V and J are TRBV30 and TRBJ1-1; 9 bases match TRBD1. This CDR3 region has 14 residues. Germline CDR1 reads GTSNPN; CDR2 reads SVGIG (reference sequence). Trimming took 4 bases from V and 4 from J; bases not matched to a gene: 7. The chain's CDR3 is CAWIGTGMGTEAFF. CDR3 coding DNA: TGTGCCTGGATCGGGACAGGGATGGGCACTGAAGCTTTCTTT.

The chain couples TRBV11-3 to TRBJ2-1, with D possibly matching TRBD2 (6 bases). The CDR3 runs 15 residues. Germline-derived CDR1 and CDR2 are SGHNT and YENEEA. V was shortened by 8 bases and J by 7 bases, with 21 bases between the two germline ends. CDR3 in amino acids: CASSPAGSAQNEQFF. CDR3 nucleotides: TGTGCCAGCTCTCCAGCGGGCTCGGCACAGAATGAGCAGTTCTTC.

The V call is TRBV10-3, the J call TRBJ2-1, with D possibly matching TRBD2 (6 bases). The germline V gene encodes CDR1 ENHRY and CDR2 SYGVKD. There are 13 residues in the CDR3. The V end lost 0 bases, the J end lost 9 bases, and 9 bases lay between the germline ends. The CDR3 nucleotides read TGTGCCATCAGTGAGTCCGGGGGAAGTGAGCAGTTCTTC. Encoded protein: CAISESGGSEQFF.

V gene TRBV24-1 combines with J gene TRBJ1-1; D unclear. There are 13 residues in the CDR3. Germline CDR1 and CDR2: KGHDR and SFDVKD. With 3 bases removed from V and 3 bases from J, the gap between germline ends came to 7 bases. CDR3 sequence (DNA): TGTGCCACCAGTGATGTCCGGGACACTGAAGCTTTCTTT. It is translated as CATSDVRDTEAFF.

The chain has TRBV3-1 (or the pseudogene TRBV3-2) and TRBJ2-3, with 8 bases identical to TRBD2. Germline lookup yields CDR1 LGHDT and CDR2 YNNKEL (reference sequence). CDR3 length: 22 amino acids. V was pared by 2 bases and J by 0 bases, with 22 bases of the junction left unmatched. The CDR3 nucleotides read TGTGCCAGCAGCCAACACCTTAGGACTAGCCTGCCCGACTCCGGTAGCACAGATACGCAGTATTTT. Translated: CASSQHLRTSLPDSGSTDTQYF.

J is TRBJ2-2 and V is TRBV9; D might be TRBD1 (6 bases). Germline CDR1 SGDLS, CDR2 YYNGEE. CDR3 length equals 15 residues. V was clipped by 5 bases and J by 5 bases, with 16 bases between them. Here the CDR3 reads CASSEQGLRTGELFF. The CDR3 DNA reads as TGTGCCAGCAGTGAACAGGGTTTAAGGACCGGGGAGCTGTTTTTT.